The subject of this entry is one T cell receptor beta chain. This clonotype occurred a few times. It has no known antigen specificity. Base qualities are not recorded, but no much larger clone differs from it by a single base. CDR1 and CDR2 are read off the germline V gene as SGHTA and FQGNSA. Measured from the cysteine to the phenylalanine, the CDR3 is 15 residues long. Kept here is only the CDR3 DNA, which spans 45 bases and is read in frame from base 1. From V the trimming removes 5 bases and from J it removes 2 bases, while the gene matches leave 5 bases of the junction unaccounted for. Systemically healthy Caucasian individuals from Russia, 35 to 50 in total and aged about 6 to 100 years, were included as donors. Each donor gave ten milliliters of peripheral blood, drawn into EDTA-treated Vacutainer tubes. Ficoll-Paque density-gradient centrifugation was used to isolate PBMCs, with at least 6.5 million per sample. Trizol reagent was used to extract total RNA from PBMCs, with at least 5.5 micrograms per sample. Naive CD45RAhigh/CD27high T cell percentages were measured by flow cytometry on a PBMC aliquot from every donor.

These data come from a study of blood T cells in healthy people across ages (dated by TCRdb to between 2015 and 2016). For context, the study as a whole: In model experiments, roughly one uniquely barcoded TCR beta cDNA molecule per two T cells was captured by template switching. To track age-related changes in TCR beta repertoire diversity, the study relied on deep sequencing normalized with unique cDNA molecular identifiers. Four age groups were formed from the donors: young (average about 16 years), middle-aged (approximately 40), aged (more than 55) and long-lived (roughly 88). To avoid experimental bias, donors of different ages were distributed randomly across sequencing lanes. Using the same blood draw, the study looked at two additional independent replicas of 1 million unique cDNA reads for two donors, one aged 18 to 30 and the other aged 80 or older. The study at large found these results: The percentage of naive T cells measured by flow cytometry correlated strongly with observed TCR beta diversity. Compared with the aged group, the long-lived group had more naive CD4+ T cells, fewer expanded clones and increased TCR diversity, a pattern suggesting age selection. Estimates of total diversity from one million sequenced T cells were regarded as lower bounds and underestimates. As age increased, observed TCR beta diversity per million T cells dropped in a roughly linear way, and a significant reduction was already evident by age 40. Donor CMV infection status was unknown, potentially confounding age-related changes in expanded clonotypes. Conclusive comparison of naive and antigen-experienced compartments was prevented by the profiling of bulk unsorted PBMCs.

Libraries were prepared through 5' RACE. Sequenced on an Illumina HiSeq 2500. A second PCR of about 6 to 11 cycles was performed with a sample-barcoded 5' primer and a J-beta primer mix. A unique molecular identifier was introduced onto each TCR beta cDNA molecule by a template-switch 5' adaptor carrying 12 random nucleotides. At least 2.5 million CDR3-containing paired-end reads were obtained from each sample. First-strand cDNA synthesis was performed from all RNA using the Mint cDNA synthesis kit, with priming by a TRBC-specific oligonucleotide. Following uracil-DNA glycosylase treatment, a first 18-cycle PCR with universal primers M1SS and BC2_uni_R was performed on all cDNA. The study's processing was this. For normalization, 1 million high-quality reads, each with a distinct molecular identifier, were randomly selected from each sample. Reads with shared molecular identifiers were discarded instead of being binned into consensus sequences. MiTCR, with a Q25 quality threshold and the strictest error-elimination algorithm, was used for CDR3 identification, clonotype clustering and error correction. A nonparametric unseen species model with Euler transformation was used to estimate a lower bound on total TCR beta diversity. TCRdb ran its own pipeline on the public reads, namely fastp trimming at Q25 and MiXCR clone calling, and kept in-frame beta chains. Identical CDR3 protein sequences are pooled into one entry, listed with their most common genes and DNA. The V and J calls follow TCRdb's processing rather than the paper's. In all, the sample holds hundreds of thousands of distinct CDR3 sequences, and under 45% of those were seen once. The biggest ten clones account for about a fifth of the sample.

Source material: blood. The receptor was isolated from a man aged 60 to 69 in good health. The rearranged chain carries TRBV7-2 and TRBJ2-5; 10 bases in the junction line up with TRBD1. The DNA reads TGTGCCAGCAGCGTAGACAGGGGGCGGCAAGAGACCCAGTACTTC. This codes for CASSVDRGRQETQYF.